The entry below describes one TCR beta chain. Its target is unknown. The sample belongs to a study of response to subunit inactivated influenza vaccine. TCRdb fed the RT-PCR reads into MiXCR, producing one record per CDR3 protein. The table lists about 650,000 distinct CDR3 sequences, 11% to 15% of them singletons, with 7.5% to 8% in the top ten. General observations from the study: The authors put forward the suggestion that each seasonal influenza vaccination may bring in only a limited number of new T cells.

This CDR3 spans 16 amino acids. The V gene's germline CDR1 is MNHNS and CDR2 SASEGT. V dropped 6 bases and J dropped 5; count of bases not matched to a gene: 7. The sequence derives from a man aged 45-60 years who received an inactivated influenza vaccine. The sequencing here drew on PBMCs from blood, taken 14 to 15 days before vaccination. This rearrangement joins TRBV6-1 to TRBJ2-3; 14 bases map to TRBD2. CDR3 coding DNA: TGTGCCAGCAGGGGACTAGCGGGGGTAGTCGGAGATACGCAGTATTTT. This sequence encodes CASRGLAGVVGDTQYF.